This T cell receptor (beta chain) was obtained from a study of T cells in Graves' hyperthyroidism and ophthalmopathy. Study overall: Peripheral blood specimens were obtained at initial diagnosis, prior to any treatment. The study's findings and limits: Ophthalmopathy prediction by the model preceded onset by a median approximately 6.9 months. Blood also held most thyroid clonotypes expanded beyond 0.001.

Template material for amplifying TCR beta CDR3 regions consisted of RNA transcripts. The HTBI primer set was used in a first-round RT-PCR of the TCR CDR3. TCRdb recomputed calls from the multiplex PCR reads with MiXCR, one row per CDR3 protein. The table includes 400,000 to 600,000 distinct CDR3 sequences, 16% detected once. On this clonotype itself: Its antigen is not identified.

It was approximately 9.7 ml of fresh peripheral blood that supplied the PBMCs. The CDR3 runs 16 residues. The V gene lost 4 bases and the J gene lost 3 bases, with 19 bases spanning the gap. Germline assignment: CDR1 DFQATT and CDR2 SNEGSKA (reference sequence). The receptor was isolated from a woman aged 25-40 years with Graves' ophthalmopathy. Sequences were obtained from blood. The rearrangement uses TRBV20-1 and TRBJ1-5; D possibly corresponds to TRBD1 (6 bases). The CDR3: CSANLKRGLNNQPQHF. Here the CDR3 DNA reads TGCAGTGCTAATTTAAAGAGGGGGTTGAACAATCAGCCCCAGCATTTT.